Listed below are T cell receptor beta chains from one sample, sequenced in a study of T cells in Graves' hyperthyroidism and ophthalmopathy. TCRdb processed the multiplex PCR reads anew with MiXCR; each CDR3 protein has one entry. The data show under 600,000 distinct CDR3 sequences, with approximately 15% seen just once and less than 3.5% held by the top ten. Sequenced: blood. Receptors were obtained from a woman in her thirties or forties with Graves' ophthalmopathy. The CDR3 runs from the conserved cysteine through the conserved F or W. A D gene is named only where the DNA matches it firmly. Clone size is given for some rows only: seen once, a few or many times, or a class if the clone is expanded.

>TRBV6-1|TRBJ1-5|NA|many
CASTTGTNQPQHF
TGTGCCAGCACTACGGGGACAAATCAGCCCCAGCATTTT
>TRBV12-3/TRBV12-4|TRBJ2-2|NA|NA
CASSRARQNTGELFF
TGTGCCAGCAGTCGCGCCCGACAAAACACCGGGGAGCTGTTTTTT
>TRBV20-1|TRBJ2-2|NA|NA
CSAEGPHSRADHQTARNSSGELLF
TGCAGTGCTGAGGGTCCCCACTCACGCGCCGACCACCAGACAGCCAGGAATTCGTCGGGGGAGCTGCTTTTT
>TRBV19|TRBJ2-1|TRBD2|NA
CASSTTAGGHNEQFF
TGTGCCAGTAGTACGACAGCGGGAGGGCACAATGAGCAGTTCTTC
>TRBV28|TRBJ1-4|TRBD1|many
CASSTKAGGNEKLFF
TGTGCCAGCAGTACAAAAGCAGGGGGCAATGAAAAACTGTTTTTT
>TRBV2|TRBJ2-1|TRBD2|NA
CASRTSGTRLYEQFF
TGTGCCAGCAGGACTAGCGGGACTAGGCTGTATGAGCAGTTCTTC
>TRBV7-9|TRBJ1-5|TRBD1|NA
CASSLDRGWGNQPQHF
TGTGCCAGCAGCTTGGACAGGGGGTGGGGGAATCAGCCCCAGCATTTT
>TRBV29-1|TRBJ2-3|NA|many
CSVDRGDSTDTQYF
TGCAGCGTTGACCGCGGAGATAGCACAGATACGCAGTATTTT
>TRBV12-3/TRBV12-4|TRBJ2-1|TRBD2|many
CATGLAGFNEQFF
TGTGCCACGGGACTAGCGGGTTTCAATGAGCAGTTCTTC
>TRBV6-1|TRBJ1-3|TRBD1|many
CATDRGSGNTIYF
TGTGCCACCGACAGGGGTTCTGGAAACACCATATATTTT
>TRBV20-1|TRBJ1-1|NA|many
CSARPGDTEAFF
TGCAGTGCTAGACCAGGGGACACTGAAGCTTTCTTT
>TRBV5-5|TRBJ1-1|NA|many
CASSLGAALGWSEAFF
TGTGCCAGCAGCTTGGGGGCAGCCCTGGGTTGGTCTGAAGCTTTCTTT
>TRBV12-3/TRBV12-4|TRBJ2-2|TRBD1|NA
CASSPVGDSSRELFF
TGTGCCAGCAGTCCTGTCGGGGACAGTTCCCGGGAGCTGTTTTTT
>TRBV7-9|TRBJ2-5|NA|NA
CASSLAQGETQYF
TGTGCCAGCAGCTTAGCCCAGGGAGAGACCCAGTACTTC
>TRBV6-1|TRBJ1-1|TRBD1|NA
CAIRQGTEAFF
TGTGCCATCCGACAGGGGACTGAAGCTTTCTTT
>TRBV28|TRBJ1-1|TRBD1|NA
CASSISGGLALAFF
TGTGCCAGCAGCATATCAGGGGGCTTAGCGCTGGCTTTCTTT
>TRBV30|TRBJ1-1|TRBD1|NA
CAWSTTGGPSEAFF
TGTGCCTGGAGTACAACAGGGGGCCCTTCTGAAGCTTTCTTT
>TRBV12-3/TRBV12-4|TRBJ2-1|TRBD2|few
CASSLTSGEFNEQFF
TGTGCCAGCAGTTTAACTAGCGGGGAGTTCAATGAGCAGTTCTTC
>TRBV20-1|TRBJ1-2|TRBD1|NA
CSARTGGINYGYTF
TGCAGTGCAAGGACAGGGGGTATAAACTATGGCTACACCTTC